This passage covers 14 T cell receptor beta chains from one sample sequenced in a study of blood T cell repertoires in COVID-19. Generated by immunoSEQ multiplex PCR, the TCRdb table keeps only in-frame clones and is missing some. Among approximately 190,000 clones, 80% to 90% were seen once, and the ten largest hold approximately 19%. Sequences were obtained from peripheral blood. The receptors were sampled from a human donor in a cohort sampled during active COVID-19.

The genes are TRBV9 and TRBJ1-1; D gene ambiguous. In germline, CDR1 is SGDLS, CDR2 YYNGEE. Trimming shortened V by 6 bases and J by 1 base, and 10 bases separated the two germline ends. The CDR3 loop spans 13 amino acids. CDR3 DNA: TGTGCCAGCATGTGGGCAGAGAACACTGAAGCTTTCTTT. Translating gives CASMWAENTEAFF.

This chain uses TRBV6-1 with TRBJ2-7, with 9 positions matching TRBD1. J lost 3 bases, V lost 0 bases, and 6 bases had no gene match. Germline-derived CDR1 and CDR2 are MNHNS and SASEGT. The CDR3 loop spans 16 amino acids. This CDR3 is CASSEAHPGQGYEQYF. The CDR3 coding sequence is TGTGCCAGCAGTGAAGCTCATCCGGGACAGGGCTACGAGCAGTACTTC.

The rearrangement joins TRBV5-1 to TRBJ2-3; 8 positions match TRBD1. This CDR3 contains 15 residues. The V gene's germline CDR1 is SGHRS and CDR2 YFSETQ. V lost 2 bases, J lost 4 bases, and 6 bases stayed unmatched. The CDR3 is CASSFSGQGADTQYF. The CDR3 bases are TGCGCCAGCAGCTTTTCAGGACAGGGTGCAGATACGCAGTATTTT.

The rearrangement links TRBV7-2 to TRBJ2-3, with TRBD2 matching 8 bases. The CDR3 extends over 15 amino acids. Germline values: CDR1 SGHTA, CDR2 FQGNSA. V gave up 5 bases and J gave up 2 bases; unmatched junction bases: 6. Here the CDR3 reads CASSVTSGDTDTQYF. The CDR3, as DNA: TGTGCCAGCAGCGTAACTAGCGGAGACACAGATACGCAGTATTTT.

The chain carries TRBV9 and TRBJ1-5; D is undetermined. Germline CDR1 reads SGDLS; CDR2 reads YYNGEE. Trimming pared 3 bases from V and 6 bases from J, leaving 13 bases between. The CDR3 has 14 amino acids. CDR3 nucleotides: TGTGCCAGCAGCGCAGATATTGGAGGTCAGCCCCAGCATTTT. Protein sequence: CASSADIGGQPQHF. Complete variable domain (other parts from reference TRBV9 and TRBJ1-5): DSGVTQTPKHLITATGQRVTLRCSPRSGDLSVYWYQQSLDQGLQFLIQYYNGEERAKGNILERFSAQQFPDLHSELNLSSLELGDSALYFCASSADIGGQPQHFGDGTRLSIL.

V and J are TRBV7-3 and TRBJ2-3, with 8 bases identical to TRBD2. Germline values: CDR1 SGHTA, CDR2 FQGTGA. Trimming cost V 1 base and J 5 bases; bases outside gene matches: 8. The CDR3 runs to 16 residues. Here the CDR3 DNA reads TGTGCCAGCAGCTTAAGATCCGGGGGGGCCGGAGATACGCAGTATTTT. It codes for CASSLRSGGAGDTQYF.

The V and J genes are TRBV6-5 and TRBJ1-2; 8 nucleotides agree with TRBD1. The CDR3 has 13 amino acids. Germline V lookup: CDR1 MNHEY, CDR2 SVGAGI. V lost 5 bases to trimming and J lost 12 bases; unmatched junction nucleotides: 11. CDR3 amino acids: CASSLVRGREHTF. The CDR3 bases are TGTGCCAGCAGTCTAGTCAGGGGGCGGGAGCACACCTTC.

V and J are TRBV3-1 (or the pseudogene TRBV3-2) and TRBJ2-2; 9 nucleotides line up with TRBD2. Trimming cost V 1 base and J 6 bases; bases outside gene matches: 3. The CDR3 is made up of 15 amino acids. Germline lookup yields CDR1 LGHDT and CDR2 YNNKEL (reference sequence). DNA for the CDR3: TGTGCCAGCAGCCAAGGGACTAGCGTGGCCGGGGAGCTGTTTTTT. It yields the protein CASSQGTSVAGELFF.

Comments on this clone: Germline and junction disagree at one end, which may indicate a read error. The chain employs TRBV5-1 and TRBJ1-3; no reliable D call. This CDR3 has 11 amino acids. Germline V gene lookup returns CDR1 SGHRS and CDR2 YFSETQ. The CDR3 spells CASRLEDTIYF. CDR3 bases: TGCGCCAGCCGCTTAGAGGACACCATATATTTT.

In this sample, this clone turned up a few times. This chain joins TRBV4-1 and TRBJ1-5, with D possibly being TRBD1 (5 bases). V lost 1 base and J 7 bases, leaving 11 bases between the germline ends. Germline CDR1 is MGHRA and CDR2 is YSYEKL. This CDR3 has 14 residues. The CDR3 DNA reads as TGCGCCAGCAGCCAAGTAGGGGCGGAACAGCCCCAGCATTTT. Its translation: CASSQVGAEQPQHF.

This chain links TRBV29-1 with TRBJ1-1, with D perhaps matching TRBD1 (5 bases). Trimming removed 7 bases from V and 1 base from J, with 10 bases in between. Germline V gene sequence: CDR1 SQVTM, CDR2 ANQGSEA. There are 12 residues in the CDR3. CDR3: CSGTGGNTEAFF. CDR3 nucleotides: TGCAGCGGTACCGGGGGGAACACTGAAGCTTTCTTT.

V usage is TRBV30 and J usage is TRBJ1-2; 7 nucleotides match TRBD1. Per germline, CDR1 GTSNPN and CDR2 SVGIG (reference sequence). J lost 4 bases, V lost 2 bases, and 4 bases had no gene match. There are 13 residues in the CDR3. The CDR3 spells CAWSRGTAYGYTF. In DNA, the CDR3 is TGTGCCTGGAGTCGAGGGACAGCCTATGGCTACACCTTC.

The V call is TRBV11-2, the J call TRBJ2-7, with a tentative D call TRBD1 (6 bases). CDR3 size: 15 residues. The V end lost 5 bases, the J end lost 0 bases, and 14 bases lay between the germline ends. CDR1 is SGHAT, CDR2 FQNNGV, per germline. Written as DNA, the CDR3 is TGTGCCAGCAGCCGGGGACAAACTAGCTCCTACGAGCAGTACTTC. The encoded protein is CASSRGQTSSYEQYF.

The chain employs TRBV28 and TRBJ2-7; 9 bases map to TRBD1. CDR1 and CDR2 from the germline V gene are MDHEN and SYDVKM. V shed 3 bases and J 7 bases; nucleotides not matched to a gene: 7. The CDR3 runs to 14 residues. The CDR3 DNA follows: TGTGCCAGCAGTTTTGCCGGGACAGGGAGGGAGCAGTACGTC. Translated, it gives CASSFAGTGREQYV.